What follows are 4 T cell receptor beta chains derived from one specimen sequenced in a study of blood T cell repertoires in COVID-19. The assay was immunoSEQ multiplex PCR, and TCRdb's table has in-frame clones only and misses some. There are 150,000 to 200,000 clones in the sample; 60% to 85% occur only once, and more than 6.5% lies in the top ten. The sequencing input was peripheral blood. The receptors were sampled from a woman between 55 and 75 years old with COVID-19, enrolled during active disease.

The chain joins TRBV28 to TRBJ1-3; 9 bases match TRBD1. Germline V gene lookup returns CDR1 MDHEN and CDR2 SYDVKM. The CDR3 runs 14 residues. Trimming cost V 3 bases and J 5 bases; bases outside gene matches: 2. The CDR3, as DNA: TGTGCCAGCAGTTTCAACAGGGGGCGAAACACCATATATTTT. Translating gives CASSFNRGRNTIYF.

This chain uses TRBV11-2 with TRBJ2-1, with D maybe TRBD2 (5 bases). CDR3 size: 13 residues. CDR1 and CDR2 (germline): SGHAT, FQNNGV. The ends were cut back, 2 bases at V and 6 bases at J, with 8 bases in the middle. This CDR3 is CASSLSSGNEQFF. CDR3 nucleotides: TGTGCCAGCAGCTTATCCAGCGGCAATGAGCAGTTCTTC. The variable domain in full, with the rest retrieved from reference TRBV11-2 and TRBJ2-1, is EAGVAQSPRYKIIEKRQSVAFWCNPISGHATLYWYQQILGQGPKLLIQFQNNGVVDDSQLPKDRFSAERLKGVDSTLKIQPAKLEDSAVYLCASSLSSGNEQFFGPGTRLTVL.

V gene TRBV19 combines with J gene TRBJ2-1, with D unclear. The germline V gene encodes CDR1 LNHDA and CDR2 SQIVND (reference sequence). The V end was cut by 2 bases, the J end by 6 bases, with 11 bases between. The CDR3 is 14 amino acids. CDR3 residues: CASSIHTVSNEQFF. Here the CDR3 DNA reads TGTGCCAGTAGTATACACACCGTTTCCAATGAGCAGTTCTTC. Together with reference TRBV19 and TRBJ2-1, the CDR3 gives the full variable domain: DGGITQSPKYLFRKEGQNVTLSCEQNLNHDAMYWYRQDPGQGLRLIYYSQIVNDFQKGDIAEGYSVSREKKESFPLTVTSAQKNPTAFYLCASSIHTVSNEQFFGPGTRLTVL.

V gene TRBV19 combines with J gene TRBJ2-1; a possible D gene is TRBD2 (5 bases). V was shortened by 5 bases and J by 11 bases, with 10 bases between the two germline ends. The CDR3 runs 11 residues. The germline V gene has CDR1 LNHDA and CDR2 SQIVND (reference sequence). This CDR3 is CASSGWEKQFF. The DNA for the CDR3 is TGTGCCAGTAGTGGGTGGGAGAAGCAGTTCTTC.